This paragraph covers one T cell receptor beta chain sequence. Its antigen is currently unknown. This specimen comes from a study of cytomegalovirus exposure and HLA in healthy donors. Germline CDR1 reads SGHNT; CDR2 reads YYREEE (reference sequence). This CDR3 region has 15 residues. The J segment lost 6 bases and the V segment lost 2 bases, leaving 9 bases of the junction unmatched. Study-wide results and limits: The records held CMV serostatus as the only immune exposure information.

The PCR used 60 Vbeta and 13 Jbeta primers. Method: immunoSEQ multiplex PCR; TCRdb's copy keeps in-frame clones and lacks some. The sample includes around 140,000 clones, 80% to 85% of them seen just once. The chain combines TRBV5-4 with TRBJ2-7; 9 bases map to TRBD1. The material sequenced was PBMCs. This clonotype was sampled from a woman between 45 and 65 years old in good health and CMV-seropositive. Here the CDR3 DNA reads TGTGCCAGCAGCTTAGGCGGGACAGGGTTGTTCGAGCAGTACTTC. Protein: CASSLGGTGLFEQYF.